The 9 T cell receptor beta chains given below trace back to one sample, sequenced in a study of blood T cell repertoires in COVID-19. Here immunoSEQ multiplex PCR was the method, and the copy in TCRdb shows in-frame clones only, minus some. The data contain about 220,000 clones, roughly 85% of them singletons. Sequencing was performed on peripheral blood. These receptors all stem from a woman aged 65 to 85 with COVID-19, enrolled during active disease.

This sequence joins TRBV19 and TRBJ1-4; D unclear. The V gene's germline CDR1 is LNHDA and CDR2 SQIVND (reference sequence). Trimming shortened V by 2 bases and J by 7 bases, and 5 bases separated the two germline ends. The CDR3 consists of 12 residues. The CDR3 spells CASSINGEKLFF. For the CDR3, the DNA is TGTGCCAGTAGTATAAACGGTGAAAAACTGTTTTTT.

The CDR3 here is CASSQVPGYYQPQHF. Here the CDR3 DNA reads TGTGCCAGCAGCCAAGTTCCAGGATACTATCAGCCCCAGCATTTT. The chain joins TRBV3-1 (or the pseudogene TRBV3-2) to TRBJ1-5, with no clear D. Trimming left V 1 base short and J 5 bases short, with 12 bases between. CDR1 and CDR2 (germline): LGHDT, YNNKEL (reference sequence). The CDR3 has 15 amino acids.

This clone has more than one count but fewer than ten. The chain employs TRBV7-9 and TRBJ2-5, with 11 positions matching TRBD2. This CDR3 spans 15 amino acids. The V gene end was trimmed by 5 bases and the J gene end by 5 bases; junction bases not matched to a gene: 7. Germline CDR1 reads SEHNR; CDR2 reads FQNEAQ (reference sequence). CDR3 nucleotide sequence: TGTGCCAGCAGCCGACTAGCGGGAATGAGGGAGACCCAGTACTTC. Amino acid sequence: CASSRLAGMRETQYF.

The CDR3 is CAWSPQGMVNTEAFF. CDR3 DNA: TGTGCCTGGAGTCCCCAGGGGATGGTGAACACTGAAGCTTTCTTT. The genes are TRBV30 and TRBJ1-1; D may be TRBD1 (6 bases). The V gene's germline CDR1 is GTSNPN and CDR2 SVGIG (reference sequence). Trimming took 2 bases from V and 0 from J, leaving 13 bases between them. The CDR3 extends over 15 amino acids. The full variable domain, rest sourced from reference TRBV30 and TRBJ1-1, is SQTIHQWPATLVQPVGSPLSLECTVEGTSNPNLYWYRQAAGRGLQLLFYSVGIGQISSEVPQNLSASRPQDRQFILSSKKLLLSDSGFYLCAWSPQGMVNTEAFFGQGTRLTVV.

V gene TRBV6-2 or TRBV6-3 combines with J gene TRBJ2-7, with 10 bases fitting TRBD2. The CDR3 contains 17 residues. V trimming: 6 bases; J trimming: 2 bases; junction bases outside the gene matches: 13. CDR1 is MNHEY and CDR2 is SVGEGT in the germline V gene. CDR3 amino acids: CASSSIPTSGKAYEQYF. CDR3 sequence (DNA): TGTGCCAGCAGCTCTATCCCTACTAGCGGGAAAGCCTACGAGCAGTACTTC.

The chain links TRBV6-5 to TRBJ2-1, with 16 positions matching TRBD2. The CDR3 is made up of 15 amino acids. Germline CDR1 reads MNHEY; CDR2 reads SVGAGI. Trimming at V came to 6 bases and at J to 5 bases, leaving 1 base not matched to a gene. CDR3 sequence reads: CASRGLAGGHNEQFF. CDR3 bases: TGTGCCAGCAGGGGACTAGCGGGAGGGCACAATGAGCAGTTCTTC.

The gene calls are TRBV5-6 and TRBJ2-7; D is unresolved. From germline, CDR1 is SGHDT and CDR2 YYEEEE. V was shortened by 1 base and J by 1 base, with 9 bases between the two germline ends. This CDR3 is 14 amino acids long. The CDR3 protein is CASSLLAGSYEQYF. The CDR3 coding sequence is TGTGCCAGCAGCTTGCTGGCAGGATCCTACGAGCAGTACTTC.

About this clone: One end of the junction varies from germline; a read error may be responsible. V gene TRBV7-9 combines with J gene TRBJ1-2; 9 nucleotides agree with TRBD1. CDR1 is SEHNR and CDR2 is FQNEAQ in the germline V gene (reference sequence). The CDR3 covers 12 residues. CDR3 nucleotide sequence: TGTGCCAGCAGCCCTCAGGGGACAGGGAGTTCCTTC. Its translation: CASSPQGTGSSF.

V and J are TRBV6-2 or TRBV6-3 and TRBJ2-7; 13 bases map to TRBD2. CDR3 size: 15 residues. CDR1 and CDR2 from the germline V gene are MNHEY and SVGEGT. V lost 2 bases and J lost 3; bases outside the gene matches: 1. The CDR3 loop reads CASSYRTSGGYEQYF. The CDR3 DNA is TGTGCCAGCAGTTACCGGACTAGCGGGGGCTACGAGCAGTACTTC.